The 5 T cell receptor beta chains presented below share a single source sample, sequenced in a study of shared clonotypes between healthy human individuals. The repertoire was sequenced with immunoSEQ multiplex PCR; TCRdb's copy has only in-frame clones and lacks some. The sample records 2,500,000 or so clones, 93% being singletons. The sequenced material came from naive CD4+ T cells from PBMCs. The subset: CD45RA+ positively selected. These receptors all stem from a man younger than 35 in good health. Some clones in this sample may be carry-over from other donors' samples.

The chain links TRBV11-1 to TRBJ1-2, with D possibly matching TRBD1 (5 bases). Germline CDR1 is SGHAT and CDR2 is FQDESV (reference sequence). This CDR3 has 16 residues. The V and J ends lost 6 bases and 4 bases respectively, with 21 bases between them. The CDR3 nucleotides are TGTGCCAGCAGTAAACCCCCGTCGGACGGGGGCTATGGCTACACCTTC. Translating gives CASSKPPSDGGYGYTF. Combining the CDR3 with reference TRBV11-1 and TRBJ1-2 gives the whole variable domain EAEVAQSPRYKITEKSQAVAFWCDPISGHATLYWYRQILGQGPELLVQFQDESVVDDSQLPKDRFSAERLKGVDSTLKIQPAELGDSAMYLCASSKPPSDGGYGYTFGSGTRLTVV.

This rearrangement joins TRBV29-1 to TRBJ1-3, with D unclear. CDR1 is SQVTM, CDR2 ANQGSEA, per germline. The V gene lost 3 bases and the J gene lost 1 base, with 13 bases spanning the gap. The CDR3 has 15 residues. CDR3 protein: CSVEGRSLSGNTIYF. The CDR3 nucleotides are TGCAGCGTTGAGGGTCGGTCATTGTCTGGAAACACCATATATTTT.

The chain links TRBV7-2 to TRBJ1-2; a weak D match, TRBD1 (5 bases). The V gene lost 5 bases and the J gene lost 4 bases, with 11 bases spanning the gap. Germline V gene sequence: CDR1 SGHTA, CDR2 FQGNSA. The length of the CDR3 is 13 residues. For the CDR3, the DNA is TGTGCCAGCAGCATCGAGACAGTCTATGGCTACACCTTC. Protein: CASSIETVYGYTF.

The chain carries TRBV21-1 and TRBJ1-5; the table calls TRBD1, which could not be checked here. TRBV21-1 corresponds to a pseudogene. The CDR3 extends over 16 amino acids. The DNA of the CDR3 is TGTGCCAGCAGCAAAGTTGGAACAGGGCCTAATCAGCCCCAGCATTTT. Its translation: CASSKVGTGPNQPQHF.

V gene TRBV30 combines with J gene TRBJ2-1; no firm D call. V was pared by 0 bases and J by 9 bases, with 6 bases between. CDR3 length: 11 amino acids. Per germline, CDR1 GTSNPN and CDR2 SVGIG (reference sequence). The CDR3 protein is CAWSVVAEQFF. CDR3 bases: TGTGCCTGGAGTGTTGTGGCTGAGCAGTTCTTC.